Included here is one T cell receptor beta chain sequence, with context. What it binds is not known. The data originate from a study of early T cells in non-severe SARS-CoV-2 infection. Study results and caveats: VDJdb matches were skewed toward anti-spike CD8 T cell responses.

The germline V gene encodes CDR1 SGHTA and CDR2 FQGNSA. Trimming took 2 bases from V and 8 from J, leaving 12 bases between them. The CDR3 consists of 13 residues. Unique molecular identifier tags were affixed to discrete cDNA molecules. TCRdb used MiXCR to reprocess the 5' RACE reads, holding one entry per CDR3 protein. The sample comprises fewer than 80,000 distinct CDR3 sequences, about 9% of which are singletons, and 4.5% to 6.5% rests with the top ten. The receptor was derived from an adult who was a healthcare worker with PCR-confirmed SARS-CoV-2 infection or an uninfected control (not recorded which). The V and J genes are TRBV7-2 and TRBJ1-2; D gene unclear. The sequencing input was whole blood. In DNA, the CDR3 is TGTGCCAGCAGCTTAAGTTCAGGATCCGGCTACACCTTC. This encodes CASSLSSGSGYTF.